Below, 31 T cell receptor beta chains from the same sample are listed, as sequenced in a study of metastatic and nonmetastatic thyroid tumors. With MiXCR, TCRdb reprocessed the PCR reads. The sample has fewer than 20,000 clones, approximately 20% seen once. Thyroid surgery was performed in patients who had received no treatment beforehand. The sequencing sample was made of tumor tissue. Source of these receptors: a female donor with papillary thyroid cancer or a benign thyroid nodule (not recorded which). Some clones in this sample may be carry-over from other donors' samples.

As to this clone: The junction departs from the called germline gene at one end, perhaps through a read error. CDR3 DNA sequence: TGTGCCAGCAGTACTGGGACGGGTAATCAGCCCCAGAATTTT. Protein: CASSTGTGNQPQNF. The chain employs TRBV6-1 and TRBJ1-5; perhaps TRBD1 as D (5 bases). Looked up from germline, CDR1 is MNHNS and CDR2 is SASEGT. The CDR3 runs 14 residues.

This clone was observed a handful of times. One junction end does not reproduce the germline sequence, and a read error may be involved. The chain combines TRBV6-8 with TRBJ2-1, with TRBD2 identical over 13 bases. The CDR3 is 16 amino acids. Germline V CDR1 and CDR2: MNHGY, SAAAGT. The CDR3: CAISASGLAGHNEQFF. The CDR3 nucleotides read TGCGCCATCAGTGCCTCGGGACTAGCGGGACACAATGAGCAGTTCTTC.

This clone appeared a few times. The chain combines TRBV12-3 or TRBV12-4 with TRBJ2-1; D unresolved. The CDR3 is 13 residues long. The V end was cut by 8 bases, the J end by 1 base, with 9 bases between. This CDR3 reads CASCRSSYNEQFF. As DNA, the CDR3 is TGTGCCAGCTGCCGGAGTTCCTACAATGAGCAGTTCTTC.

The rearrangement joins TRBV6-1 to TRBJ2-5; a possible D gene is TRBD1 (7 bases). Per the germline V gene, CDR1 is MNHNS and CDR2 is SASEGT. CDR3 size: 14 residues. V lost 3 bases, J lost 4 bases, and 12 bases lay in between. The CDR3 spells CASSDRGVGETQYF. CDR3 DNA: TGTGCCAGCAGTGACAGGGGGGTGGGAGAGACCCAGTACTTC.

The V call is TRBV11-3, the J call TRBJ2-3; D gene uncertain. Trimming shortened V by 6 bases and J by 5 bases, and 15 bases separated the two germline ends. The CDR3 is 14 amino acids. CDR1 and CDR2 from the germline V gene are SGHNT and YENEEA. CDR3 coding DNA: TGTGCCAGCAGTCAGGACCCATCGCAAGATACGCAGTATTTT. Protein sequence: CASSQDPSQDTQYF. The whole variable domain, remainder taken from reference TRBV11-3 and TRBJ2-3, is EAGVVQSPRYKIIEKKQPVAFWCNPISGHNTLYWYLQNLGQGPELLIRYENEEAVDDSQLPKDRFSAERLKGVDSTLKIQPAELGDSAVYLCASSQDPSQDTQYFGPGTRLTVL.

To note about this clone: Germline is not matched at one junction end, which may reflect a read error. The gene calls are TRBV12-5 and TRBJ2-5; tentatively, D is TRBD2 (6 bases). Germline loops: CDR1 LGHNT, CDR2 FRNRAP. This CDR3 spans 18 amino acids. The CDR3: CASGPGLTGAVGQETRYF. CDR3 DNA sequence: TGTGCTAGTGGACCCGGACTAACGGGAGCGGTGGGCCAAGAGACCCGGTACTTC.

This clone rates as medium-sized. The chain has TRBV7-2 and TRBJ2-3; D ambiguous. V shed 0 bases and J shed 0 bases, with 10 bases lying between them. CDR3 length equals 16 residues. In germline, CDR1 is SGHTA, CDR2 FQGNSA. The CDR3: CASSLAPGLSTDTQYF. The CDR3 DNA reads TGTGCCAGCAGCTTAGCTCCGGGTTTAAGCACAGATACGCAGTATTTT.

The chain links TRBV5-1 to TRBJ2-7, with 7 bases that match TRBD1. The CDR3 sequence is 13 residues long. With V trimmed by 7 bases and J by 5 bases, 9 bases remained unmatched. In germline, CDR1 is SGHRS, CDR2 YFSETQ. The DNA of the CDR3 is TGCGCCAGCCGGACAGGAGACCCCGACGAGCAGTACTTC. Its protein is CASRTGDPDEQYF.

By share, this clone counts as medium-sized. The genes are TRBV30 and TRBJ1-1, with 7 positions matching TRBD1. The CDR3 covers 13 residues. Germline V gene lookup returns CDR1 GTSNPN and CDR2 SVGIG (reference sequence). V trimming: 3 bases; J trimming: 0 bases; junction bases outside the gene matches: 1. The CDR3 DNA sequence: TGTGCCTGGAGGACAGGGATGAACACTGAAGCTTTCTTT. Translation gives CAWRTGMNTEAFF.

As for this clone: At one end the junction does not follow the germline gene, possibly because of a read error. This sequence joins TRBV5-1 and TRBJ2-5, with D possibly matching TRBD1 (6 bases). CDR1 and CDR2 (germline): SGHRS, YFSETQ. CDR3 size: 13 residues. The chain's CDR3 is CSSSLQGQETQYF. The CDR3 nucleotides are TGCTCCAGCAGCTTACAGGGCCAAGAGACCCAGTACTTC. The full variable domain, rest sourced from reference TRBV5-1 and TRBJ2-5, is KAGVTQTPRYLIKTRGQQVTLSCSPISGHRSVSWYQQTPGQGLQFLFEYFSETQRNKGNFPGRFSGRQFSNSRSEMNVSTLELGDSALYLCSSSLQGQETQYFGPGTRLLVL.

Concerning this clone: A much larger clonotype is one base distant, so this may be a read error. J is TRBJ2-5 and V is TRBV5-4, with 14 bases fitting TRBD2. The CDR3 runs to 16 residues. Trimming took 6 bases from V and 5 from J; bases not matched to a gene: 9. Germline lookup yields CDR1 SGHNT and CDR2 YYREEE (reference sequence). The DNA of the CDR3 is TGTGCCAGCAACCGGGGACTAGCGGGAGCGGGGGAGACCCAGTACTTC. It codes for CASNRGLAGAGETQYF.

This clone appeared many times. The chain uses TRBV7-2 and TRBJ2-5, with 10 nucleotides matching TRBD1. This CDR3 is 16 amino acids long. V was pared by 5 bases and J by 2 bases, with 8 bases of the junction left unmatched. CDR1 is SGHTA and CDR2 is FQGNSA in the germline V gene. Written as DNA, the CDR3 is TGTGCCAGCAGCCTAGGCGACAGGGGGCAGCAAGAGACCCAGTACTTC. This translates into CASSLGDRGQQETQYF. Full variable domain (missing parts from reference TRBV7-2 and TRBJ2-5): GAGVSQSPSNKVTEKGKDVELRCDPISGHTALYWYRQSLGQGLEFLIYFQGNSAPDKSGLPSDRFSAERTGGSVSTLTIQRTQQEDSAVYLCASSLGDRGQQETQYFGPGTRLLVL.

This clone appeared a single time. The chain joins TRBV3-1 to TRBJ2-7; 8 nucleotides line up with TRBD2. CDR3 size: 15 residues. CDR1 is LGHDT and CDR2 is YNNKEL in the germline V gene (reference sequence). The V and J ends lost 0 bases and 5 bases, in that order; junction bases with no gene match: 6. The CDR3 sequence: CASSQDRSGSHEQYF. The CDR3 nucleotides read TGTGCCAGCAGCCAAGATCGGAGCGGGAGTCACGAGCAGTACTTC.

This clone was observed many times. The chain has TRBV14 and TRBJ1-6; D is uncertain. The CDR3 extends over 15 amino acids. V was pared by 1 base and J by 6 bases, with 10 bases between. Per germline, CDR1 SGHDN and CDR2 FVKESK. CDR3 residues: CASSQGSWVNSPLHF. The CDR3 DNA reads as TGTGCCAGCAGCCAAGGCAGTTGGGTTAATTCACCCCTCCACTTT.

The sample holds many counts of this clone. J is TRBJ2-1 and V is TRBV5-6; TRBD2 agrees at 11 bases. This CDR3 is built from 15 residues. V shed 4 bases and J 2 bases; nucleotides not matched to a gene: 2. CDR1 and CDR2 (germline): SGHDT, YYEEEE. The CDR3, as DNA: TGTGCCAGCAGCATAGCGGGAGGGCCCTACAATGAGCAGTTCTTC. Its protein is CASSIAGGPYNEQFF.

This clone was detected ten times or more. The chain combines TRBV7-8 with TRBJ2-7, with 8 bases aligning to TRBD2. This CDR3 spans 15 amino acids. Trimming at V came to 7 bases and at J to 7 bases, leaving 15 bases not matched to a gene. From germline, CDR1 is SGHVS and CDR2 FQNEAQ. The CDR3 loop is CASKPYVAGSWEQYF. CDR3 bases: TGTGCCAGCAAACCCTACGTAGCGGGGTCTTGGGAGCAGTACTTC. The whole variable domain, remainder taken from reference TRBV7-8 and TRBJ2-7, is GAGVSQSPRYKVAKRGQDVALRCDPISGHVSLFWYQQALGQGPEFLTYFQNEAQLDKSGLPSDRFFAERPEGSVSTLKIQRTQQEDSAVYLCASKPYVAGSWEQYFGPGTRLTVT.

This clone is labeled as medium-sized. The genes are TRBV6-1 and TRBJ2-7, with D uncertain. Trimming cost V 2 bases and J 6 bases, with 8 bases left between them. The germline CDR1 and CDR2 sequences are MNHNS and SASEGT. The CDR3 has 12 amino acids. The CDR3, as DNA: TGTGCCAGCAGTGAATTTTGGTCCGAGCAGTACTTC. Translating it yields CASSEFWSEQYF.

J is TRBJ2-7 and V is TRBV30; D gene ambiguous. This CDR3 is built from 13 residues. The ends were cut back, 8 bases at V and 0 bases at J, with 14 bases in the middle. In germline, CDR1 is GTSNPN, CDR2 SVGIG (reference sequence). The CDR3 DNA follows: TGTGCCCGCAATGCCCCCGGCTCCTACGAGCAGTACTTC. Translating gives CARNAPGSYEQYF.

Ten or more counts support this clone. The chain combines TRBV9 with TRBJ2-2; no reliable D call. The CDR3 is 16 residues long. Trimming removed 3 bases at V and 2 bases at J, with 14 bases between. Germline V gives CDR1 SGDLS, CDR2 YYNGEE. CDR3 nucleotide sequence: TGTGCCAGCAGCGCTTCTCTCTCTAAAAACACCGGGGAGCTGTTTTTT. Translating gives CASSASLSKNTGELFF.

This clone was detected only a few times. The V gene is TRBV15, the J gene TRBJ1-1; D gene unclear. This CDR3 is 14 amino acids long. CDR1 and CDR2 (germline): LNHNV, YYDKDF (reference sequence). Trimming left V 0 bases short and J 9 bases short, with 14 bases between. The CDR3 DNA is TGTGCCACCAGCAGAGATCGGGTAGGGTTGAAAGCTTTCTTT. Residues: CATSRDRVGLKAFF.

This clone was seen ten or more times. The gene calls are TRBV29-1 and TRBJ2-7, with 13 bases matching TRBD2. Trimming cost V 4 bases and J 3 bases; bases outside gene matches: 3. The CDR3 is 14 amino acids. Germline V gene sequence: CDR1 SQVTM, CDR2 ANQGSEA. CDR3 residues: CSVVGLAGNYEQYF. The CDR3 DNA sequence: TGCAGCGTTGTGGGACTAGCGGGGAACTACGAGCAGTACTTC.

This clone was found many times. The chain recombines TRBV5-1 with TRBJ2-5, with 8 bases matching TRBD2. V lost 0 bases, J lost 4 bases, and 5 bases stayed unmatched. CDR1 SGHRS and CDR2 YFSETQ come from the germline V gene. The CDR3 sequence is 15 residues long. CDR3 loop: CASSLALAERETQYF. The CDR3 DNA reads TGCGCCAGCAGCTTGGCACTAGCGGAGAGAGAGACCCAGTACTTC.

In the case of this clone: One end of the junction is discordant with germline, which a read error may explain. The rearrangement uses TRBV30 and TRBJ1-1; TRBD1 aligns across 7 bases. The CDR3 length is 14 residues. The germline V gene has CDR1 GTSNPN and CDR2 SVGIG (reference sequence). The CDR3 DNA sequence: TGTGCCTTGAGTTTGATCTGGACAGGAAATGAAGCTTTCTTT. This sequence encodes CALSLIWTGNEAFF. The full variable domain, in which reference TRBV30 and TRBJ1-1 provide the parts outside the CDR3, is SQTIHQWPATLVQPVGSPLSLECTVEGTSNPNLYWYRQAAGRGLQLLFYSVGIGQISSEVPQNLSASRPQDRQFILSSKKLLLSDSGFYLCALSLIWTGNEAFFGQGTRLTVV.

The rearrangement joins TRBV28 to TRBJ1-3; no reliable D call. The V end was cut by 0 bases, the J end by 0 bases, with 9 bases between. In germline, CDR1 is MDHEN, CDR2 SYDVKM. CDR3 length: 16 residues. CDR3 nucleotide sequence: TGTGCCAGCAGTTTATGGCCGCCGGACTCTGGAAACACCATATATTTT. This gives the protein CASSLWPPDSGNTIYF.

The table lists this clone with a few counts. This chain's CDR3 is CATLTTNYGYTF. The DNA of the CDR3 is TGTGCCACCCTCACGACTAACTATGGCTACACCTTC. The V call is TRBV2, the J call TRBJ1-2; D is undetermined. The CDR3 has 12 residues. Trimming took 10 bases from V and 0 from J, leaving 9 bases between them. The germline gives CDR1 SNHLY, CDR2 FYNNEI.

This clone was detected once. The CDR3 DNA reads TGCAGTGCTAGAGATTTGGCAGGGAAAGCTTACGAGCAGTACTTC. As protein: CSARDLAGKAYEQYF. This chain joins TRBV20-1 and TRBJ2-7; tentative D call: TRBD1 (5 bases). Trimming removed 0 bases at V and 4 bases at J, with 16 bases between. There are 15 residues in the CDR3. CDR1 is DFQATT and CDR2 is SNEGSKA in the germline V gene (reference sequence).

This clone was seen a handful of times. A junction end diverges from the germline sequence, so it may reflect a read error. The chain employs TRBV7-2 and TRBJ2-1; possible D gene TRBD1, 5 bases. CDR3 length: 15 residues. The germline V gene encodes CDR1 SGHTA and CDR2 FQGNSA. The CDR3 loop reads CASSLFSTDYNEPFF. In DNA, the CDR3 is TGTGCCAGCAGCTTATTCTCGACAGATTACAATGAGCCGTTCTTC.

This clone has ten or more counts. The V and J genes are TRBV7-3 and TRBJ2-5, with 8 bases fitting TRBD1. The CDR3 is 15 residues long. J gave up 1 base and V 8 bases, and 9 bases lay outside the gene matches. CDR1 and CDR2 (germline): SGHTA, FQGTGA. In DNA, the CDR3 is TGTGCCAGCGGACCGACAGGGGCGTTCCAAGAGACCCAGTACTTC. As protein: CASGPTGAFQETQYF. Drawing the rest from reference TRBV7-3 and TRBJ2-5, the complete variable domain is GAGVSQTPSNKVTEKGKYVELRCDPISGHTALYWYRQSLGQGPEFLIYFQGTGAADDSGLPNDRFFAVRPEGSVSTLKIQRTERGDSAVYLCASGPTGAFQETQYFGPGTRLLVL.

This clone was recorded many times. The chain couples TRBV7-9 to TRBJ2-7, with D possibly TRBD2 on 5 matching bases. V lost 4 bases and J 4 bases, leaving 14 bases between the germline ends. CDR1 and CDR2 (germline): SEHNR, FQNEAQ (reference sequence). The CDR3 has 14 amino acids. The chain's CDR3 is CASSSVRTQYEQYF. For the CDR3, the DNA is TGTGCCAGCAGCTCAGTCCGGACTCAGTACGAGCAGTACTTC.

The chain couples TRBV27 to TRBJ1-1; D gene uncertain. Germline lookup yields CDR1 MNHEY and CDR2 SMNVEV (reference sequence). This CDR3 comprises 13 residues. The V end lost 2 bases, the J end lost 4 bases, and 8 bases lay between the germline ends. The CDR3, as DNA: TGTGCCAGCAGTTTAAAGACTGGCACTGAAGCTTTCTTT. This encodes CASSLKTGTEAFF.

The rearrangement uses TRBV6-2 or TRBV6-3 and TRBJ2-6; 8 bases line up with TRBD1. With V trimmed by 5 bases and J by 0 bases, 12 bases remained unmatched. This CDR3 has 19 amino acids. Germline assignment: CDR1 MNHEY and CDR2 SVGEGT. The CDR3 DNA sequence: TGTGCCAGCAGTACCGGGACAGGAGTTAGGTGCTCTGGGGCCAACGTCCTGACTTTC. Its translation: CASSTGTGVRCSGANVLTF.